This T cell receptor beta chain was captured by sequencing in a study of cytotoxic CD8 clonotypes in ibrutinib-treated CLL. As for the study in general: The cohort had some 10 relapsed/refractory and around 14 treatment-naive patients, fewer than 18 IGHV unmutated. The study, taken as a whole, reports: Baseline levels of clonality went above those of age-matched healthy donors and moved with circulating CD8+ T-cell counts. Clonality went up at ibrutinib response and then declined back toward baseline at progression. Public clonotypes, found uncommonly, either contracted or stayed stable on treatment.

Measured with immunoSEQ multiplex PCR; TCRdb has only the in-frame clones, and not every one. The sample shows 110,000 to 150,000 clones, roughly 83% of them seen only once. Concerning this clone: Its target is unknown.

Specimen: PBMCs, collected after 12 months of ibrutinib treatment. The receptor was derived from a human donor with chronic lymphocytic leukemia.

DNA of the CDR3: TGCGCCAGCAGCCAAGGGTCCCAGTACTATGCCTACGAGCAGTACTTC. Amino acids: CASSQGSQYYAYEQYF. The chain is built from TRBV4-3 and TRBJ2-7; no clear D. Germline CDR1 and CDR2: LGHNA and YSLEER. The CDR3 has 16 amino acids. Trimming removed 1 base from V and 2 bases from J, with 15 bases in between.